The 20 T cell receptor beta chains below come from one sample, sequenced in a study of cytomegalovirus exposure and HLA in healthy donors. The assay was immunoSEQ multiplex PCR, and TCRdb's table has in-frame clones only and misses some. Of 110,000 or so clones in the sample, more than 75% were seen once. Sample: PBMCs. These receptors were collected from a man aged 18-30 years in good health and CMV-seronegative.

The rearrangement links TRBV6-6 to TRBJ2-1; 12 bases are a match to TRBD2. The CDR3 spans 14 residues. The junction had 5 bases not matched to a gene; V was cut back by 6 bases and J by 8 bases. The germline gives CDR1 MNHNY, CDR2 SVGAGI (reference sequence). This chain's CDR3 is CASSLAGGSDEQFF. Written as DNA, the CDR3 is TGTGCCAGCAGCCTAGCGGGAGGGTCAGATGAGCAGTTCTTC.

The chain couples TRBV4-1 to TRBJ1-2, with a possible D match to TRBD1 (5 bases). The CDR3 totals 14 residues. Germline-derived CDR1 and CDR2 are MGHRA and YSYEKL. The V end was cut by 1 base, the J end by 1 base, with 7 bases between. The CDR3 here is CASSQGQSNYGYTF. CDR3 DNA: TGCGCCAGCAGCCAAGGACAGAGTAACTATGGCTACACCTTC.

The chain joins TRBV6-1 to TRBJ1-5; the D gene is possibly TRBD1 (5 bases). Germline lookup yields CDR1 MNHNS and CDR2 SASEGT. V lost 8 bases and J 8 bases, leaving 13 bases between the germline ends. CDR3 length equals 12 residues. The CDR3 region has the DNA TGTGCCAGCGATCGCGGAGGGGAGCCCCAGCATTTT. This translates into CASDRGGEPQHF.

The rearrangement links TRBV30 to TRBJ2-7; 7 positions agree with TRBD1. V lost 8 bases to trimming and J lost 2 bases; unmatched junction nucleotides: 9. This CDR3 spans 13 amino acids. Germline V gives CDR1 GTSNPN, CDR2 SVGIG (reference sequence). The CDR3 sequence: CAGEYRGAYEQYF. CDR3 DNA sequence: TGTGCCGGCGAATACAGGGGTGCCTACGAGCAGTACTTC. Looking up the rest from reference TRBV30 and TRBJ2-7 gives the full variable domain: SQTIHQWPATLVQPVGSPLSLECTVEGTSNPNLYWYRQAAGRGLQLLFYSVGIGQISSEVPQNLSASRPQDRQFILSSKKLLLSDSGFYLCAGEYRGAYEQYFGPGTRLTVT.

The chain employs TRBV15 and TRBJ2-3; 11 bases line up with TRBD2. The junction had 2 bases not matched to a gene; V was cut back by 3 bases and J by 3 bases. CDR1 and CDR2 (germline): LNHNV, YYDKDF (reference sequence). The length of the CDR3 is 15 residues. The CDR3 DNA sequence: TGTGCCACCAGCAGGGGACTAGCGGCGACAGATACGCAGTATTTT. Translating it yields CATSRGLAATDTQYF.

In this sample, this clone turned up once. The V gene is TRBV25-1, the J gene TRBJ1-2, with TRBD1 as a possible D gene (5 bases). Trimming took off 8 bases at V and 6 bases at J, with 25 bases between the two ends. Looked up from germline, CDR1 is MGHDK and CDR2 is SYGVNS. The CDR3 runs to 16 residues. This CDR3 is CASRSAQQGGVDGYTF. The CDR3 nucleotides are TGTGCCAGCCGGTCCGCCCAGCAGGGTGGGGTCGATGGCTACACCTTC.

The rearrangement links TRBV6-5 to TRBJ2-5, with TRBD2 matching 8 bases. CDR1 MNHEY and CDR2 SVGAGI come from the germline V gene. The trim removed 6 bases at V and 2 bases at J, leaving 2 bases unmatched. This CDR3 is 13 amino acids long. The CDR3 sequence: CASRPSGQETQYF. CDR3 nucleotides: TGTGCCAGCAGACCTAGCGGGCAAGAGACCCAGTACTTC.

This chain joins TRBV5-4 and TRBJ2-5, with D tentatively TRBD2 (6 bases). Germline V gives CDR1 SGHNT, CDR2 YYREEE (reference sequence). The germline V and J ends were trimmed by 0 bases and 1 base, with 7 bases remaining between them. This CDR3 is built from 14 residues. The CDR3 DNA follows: TGTGCCAGCAGCTTGGGGGACTTCCAAGAGACCCAGTACTTC. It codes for CASSLGDFQETQYF.

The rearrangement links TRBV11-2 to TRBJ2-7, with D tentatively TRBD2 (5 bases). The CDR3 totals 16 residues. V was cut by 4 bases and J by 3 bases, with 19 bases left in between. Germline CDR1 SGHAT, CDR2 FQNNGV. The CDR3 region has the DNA TGTGCCAGCAGCTCCTCCCGATGGGTGACTAACTACGAGCAGTACTTC. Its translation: CASSSSRWVTNYEQYF.

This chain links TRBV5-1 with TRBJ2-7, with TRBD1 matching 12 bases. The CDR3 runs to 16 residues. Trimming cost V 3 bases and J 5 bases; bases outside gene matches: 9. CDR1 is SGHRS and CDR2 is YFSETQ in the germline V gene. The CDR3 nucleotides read TGCGCCAGCAGCTGGGACCGGGACAGGGGGCTCAACGAGCAGTACTTC. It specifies CASSWDRDRGLNEQYF.

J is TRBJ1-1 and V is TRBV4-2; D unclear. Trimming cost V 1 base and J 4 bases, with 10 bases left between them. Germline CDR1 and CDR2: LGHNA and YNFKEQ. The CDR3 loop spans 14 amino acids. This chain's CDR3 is CASSQVGSSTEAFF. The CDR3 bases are TGTGCCAGCAGCCAAGTGGGCTCCAGCACTGAAGCTTTCTTT.

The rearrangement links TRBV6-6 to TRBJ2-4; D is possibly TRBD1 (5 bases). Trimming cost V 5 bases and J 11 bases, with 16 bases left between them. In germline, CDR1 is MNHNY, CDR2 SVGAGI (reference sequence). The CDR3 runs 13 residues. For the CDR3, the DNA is TGTGCCAGCAGTCCAGGGTCACCCTCCCTTCAGTACTTC. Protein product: CASSPGSPSLQYF.

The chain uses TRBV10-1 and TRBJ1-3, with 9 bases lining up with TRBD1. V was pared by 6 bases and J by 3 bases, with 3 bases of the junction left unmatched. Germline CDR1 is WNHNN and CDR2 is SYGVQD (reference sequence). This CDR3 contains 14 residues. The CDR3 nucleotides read TGCGCCAGCAGGGGACAGGGCCGTGGAAACACCATATATTTT. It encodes CASRGQGRGNTIYF.

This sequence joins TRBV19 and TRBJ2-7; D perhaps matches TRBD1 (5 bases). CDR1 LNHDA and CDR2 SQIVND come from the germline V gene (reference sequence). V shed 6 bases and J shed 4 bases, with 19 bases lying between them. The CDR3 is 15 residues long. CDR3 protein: CASSGAAGKKYEQYF. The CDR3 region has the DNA TGTGCCAGTAGCGGAGCAGCAGGGAAAAAGTACGAGCAGTACTTC.

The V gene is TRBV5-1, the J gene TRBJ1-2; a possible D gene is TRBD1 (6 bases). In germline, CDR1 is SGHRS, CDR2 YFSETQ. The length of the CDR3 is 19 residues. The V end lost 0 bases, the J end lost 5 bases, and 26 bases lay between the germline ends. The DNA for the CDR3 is TGCGCCAGCAGCTTGGATCCAGGGGCCCCCGGGGTTCCATTGTATGGCTACACCTTC. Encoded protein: CASSLDPGAPGVPLYGYTF.

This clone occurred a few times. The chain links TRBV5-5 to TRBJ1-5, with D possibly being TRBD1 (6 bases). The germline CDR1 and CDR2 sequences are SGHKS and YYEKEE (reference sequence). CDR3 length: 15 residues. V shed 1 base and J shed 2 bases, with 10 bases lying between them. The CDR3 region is CASSLWAGGNQPQHF. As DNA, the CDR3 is TGTGCCAGCAGCTTGTGGGCAGGGGGCAATCAGCCCCAGCATTTT.

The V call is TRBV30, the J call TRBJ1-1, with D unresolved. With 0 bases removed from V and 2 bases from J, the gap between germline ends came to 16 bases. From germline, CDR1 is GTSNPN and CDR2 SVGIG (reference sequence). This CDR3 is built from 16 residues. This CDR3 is CAWSVLPLAANTEAFF. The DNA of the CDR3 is TGTGCCTGGAGTGTACTCCCCCTGGCGGCTAACACTGAAGCTTTCTTT.

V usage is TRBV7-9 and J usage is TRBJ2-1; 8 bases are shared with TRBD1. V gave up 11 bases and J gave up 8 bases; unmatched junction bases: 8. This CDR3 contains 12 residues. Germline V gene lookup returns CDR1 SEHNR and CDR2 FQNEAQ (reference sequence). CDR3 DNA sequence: TGTGCCGGCGGGCAGGGGGCCGATGAGCAGTTCTTC. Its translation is CAGGQGADEQFF.

The CDR3 spells CASSLRGMNTEAFF. CDR3 DNA sequence: TGTGCCAGCAGTTTGAGAGGGATGAACACTGAAGCTTTCTTT. The genes are TRBV6-5 and TRBJ1-1; D ambiguous. Germline CDR1 MNHEY, CDR2 SVGAGI. This CDR3 region has 14 residues. The V and J ends lost 4 bases and 0 bases respectively, with 9 bases between them.

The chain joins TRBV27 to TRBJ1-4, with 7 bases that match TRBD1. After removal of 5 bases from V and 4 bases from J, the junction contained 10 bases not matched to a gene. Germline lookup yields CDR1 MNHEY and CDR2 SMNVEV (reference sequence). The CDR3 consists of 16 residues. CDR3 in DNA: TGTGCCAGCAGTCTCGGACCGGGACAGAGTAATGAAAAACTGTTTTTT. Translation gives CASSLGPGQSNEKLFF.